The 8 T cell receptor beta chains below all came from one sample that was sequenced in a study of T cells in localized non-small cell lung cancer. Sequencing was performed with immunoSEQ multiplex PCR; in TCRdb, only in-frame clones are kept and a portion is missing. The sample lists around 91,000 clones; approximately 88% were seen once. This specimen consisted of peripheral blood, obtained before any cancer treatment. Source of these receptors: a man aged 40 to 69 with stage I squamous cell lung carcinoma.

The chain's CDR3 is CASTDRGQPQHF. CDR3 in DNA: TGTGCCAGCACTGACAGGGGTCAGCCCCAGCATTTT. This chain uses TRBV2 with TRBJ1-5, with 8 bases aligning to TRBD1. The CDR3 is 12 residues long. CDR1 and CDR2 (germline): SNHLY, FYNNEI. The V gene end was trimmed by 7 bases and the J gene end by 6 bases; junction bases not matched to a gene: 2.

A remark on this clone: The junction departs from germline at one end; a sequencing error may be responsible. The J gene is TRBJ1-5, the V gene TRBV4-1; D not certain. The CDR3 has 17 residues. Germline values: CDR1 MGHRA, CDR2 YSYEKL. CDR3 bases: TGCGTCAGCAGCCAAGGCGGGCTTGGTTATAGCAATCAGCCCCAGCATTTT. Residues: CVSSQGGLGYSNQPQHF.

The chain employs TRBV5-5 and TRBJ1-1; D ambiguous. V was trimmed by 4 bases and J by 0 bases, leaving 10 bases between them. The CDR3 is made up of 14 amino acids. Germline V gene sequence: CDR1 SGHKS, CDR2 YYEKEE (reference sequence). CDR3 region: CASSLRELNTEAFF. The CDR3, as DNA: TGTGCCAGCAGCCTAAGAGAACTGAACACTGAAGCTTTCTTT. The full variable domain, its missing parts supplied by reference TRBV5-5 and TRBJ1-1, is DAGVTQSPTHLIKTRGQQVTLRCSPISGHKSVSWYQQVLGQGPQFIFQYYEKEERGRGNFPDRFSARQFPNYSSELNVNALLLGDSALYLCASSLRELNTEAFFGQGTRLTVV.

This clone was detected once. V and J are TRBV6-5 and TRBJ2-5; 11 nucleotides match TRBD2. Germline trimming cut 5 bases from V and 4 bases from J; bases unmatched to any gene: 6. The CDR3 loop spans 15 amino acids. Germline V gives CDR1 MNHEY, CDR2 SVGAGI. DNA for the CDR3: TGTGCCAGCAGTAGTAGCGGGGGGGCCCGAGAGACCCAGTACTTC. Translation: CASSSSGGARETQYF.

The chain carries TRBV6-5 and TRBJ1-5; D uncertain. The CDR3 spans 13 residues. Germline CDR1 MNHEY, CDR2 SVGAGI. Trimming removed 8 bases from V and 3 bases from J, with 11 bases in between. The DNA of the CDR3 is TGTGCCAGCTCATTCTCAATCAATCAGCCCCAGCATTTT. Translation gives CASSFSINQPQHF.

The chain recombines TRBV7-2 with TRBJ1-5; D ambiguous. The CDR3 spans 15 residues. CDR1 and CDR2 from the germline V gene are SGHTA and FQGNSA. The V end was cut by 1 base, the J end by 6 bases, with 13 bases between. The CDR3 spells CASSLGGLGGQPQHF. For the CDR3, the DNA is TGTGCCAGCAGCTTAGGAGGGTTGGGCGGTCAGCCCCAGCATTTT.

The chain is built from TRBV7-8 and TRBJ1-5; unclear D gene. Per germline, CDR1 SGHVS and CDR2 FQNEAQ. The V and J ends lost 5 bases and 0 bases respectively, with 5 bases between them. This CDR3 contains 13 residues. The CDR3, as DNA: TGTGCCAGCAGCGGGTATAGCAATCAGCCCCAGCATTTT. Residues: CASSGYSNQPQHF.

The chain is built from TRBV28 and TRBJ1-3; 9 bases fit TRBD1. CDR1 is MDHEN and CDR2 is SYDVKM in the germline V gene. V shed 7 bases and J 11 bases; nucleotides not matched to a gene: 9. CDR3 length equals 13 residues. The CDR3 nucleotides read TGTGCCAGCATCCCGGGACAGGGAGACTCCATATATTTT. This sequence encodes CASIPGQGDSIYF.